Below are 21 T cell receptor beta chains sequenced from a single sample in a study of T cell responses to AZD1222 COVID-19 vaccine. The table came from immunoSEQ multiplex PCR; TCRdb's copy has only in-frame clones and leaves some out. The sample contains about 140,000 clones, roughly 92% of which appear only once. Sequencing was performed on peripheral blood, taken 28 days after the second AZD1222 dose. The receptors were gathered from an adult who received the AZD1222 COVID-19 vaccine.

The chain joins TRBV7-3 to TRBJ2-1; D might be TRBD1 (6 bases). This CDR3 spans 15 amino acids. V dropped 5 bases and J dropped 4 bases, with 15 bases sitting between them. Germline V gene sequence: CDR1 SGHTA, CDR2 FQGTGA. Here the CDR3 DNA reads TGTGCCAGCAGCCCGAACTCAGGGACATACAATGAGCAGTTCTTC. It encodes CASSPNSGTYNEQFF.

The genes are TRBV5-5 and TRBJ1-2; possible D gene TRBD1, 5 bases. Trimming cost V 4 bases and J 2 bases, with 12 bases left between them. The CDR3 extends over 14 amino acids. The V gene's germline CDR1 is SGHKS and CDR2 YYEKEE (reference sequence). The DNA for the CDR3 is TGTGCCAGCAGCGTGACAGAAACGAACTATGGCTACACCTTC. Its protein product is CASSVTETNYGYTF. Based on the CDR3 plus reference TRBV5-5 and TRBJ1-2, the full variable domain is DAGVTQSPTHLIKTRGQQVTLRCSPISGHKSVSWYQQVLGQGPQFIFQYYEKEERGRGNFPDRFSARQFPNYSSELNVNALLLGDSALYLCASSVTETNYGYTFGSGTRLTVV.

The chain joins TRBV18 to TRBJ2-7; D not resolved. With 2 bases removed from V and 0 bases from J, the gap between germline ends came to 8 bases. This CDR3 spans 14 amino acids. CDR1 and CDR2 (germline): KGHSH, LQKENI. The CDR3 protein is CASSPSQFSYEQYF. CDR3 nucleotide sequence: TGTGCCAGCTCACCAAGCCAGTTCTCCTACGAGCAGTACTTC.

The rearrangement links TRBV7-2 to TRBJ2-1, with TRBD2 matching over 10 bases. The germline V gene encodes CDR1 SGHTA and CDR2 FQGNSA. The CDR3 consists of 16 residues. V was pared by 5 bases and J by 1 base, with 5 bases of the junction left unmatched. The CDR3 coding sequence is TGTGCCAGCAGCCGCCTGGGACTAGCGTCCTACAATGAGCAGTTCTTC. It encodes CASSRLGLASYNEQFF.

The rearrangement links TRBV7-3 to TRBJ2-1; 9 nucleotides match TRBD2. The germline gives CDR1 SGHTA, CDR2 FQGTGA. The V gene end was trimmed by 6 bases and the J gene end by 7 bases; junction bases not matched to a gene: 10. CDR3 length equals 15 residues. CDR3 DNA: TGTGCCAGCAGTGAACTCGGGACTAGCCGAAATGAGCAGTTCTTC. It codes for CASSELGTSRNEQFF. Full variable domain (remainder filled in from reference TRBV7-3 and TRBJ2-1): GAGVSQTPSNKVTEKGKYVELRCDPISGHTALYWYRQSLGQGPEFLIYFQGTGAADDSGLPNDRFFAVRPEGSVSTLKIQRTERGDSAVYLCASSELGTSRNEQFFGPGTRLTVL.

This chain joins TRBV28 and TRBJ2-1; possible D gene TRBD2, 6 bases. CDR1 MDHEN and CDR2 SYDVKM come from the germline V gene. This CDR3 comprises 15 residues. V was shortened by 6 bases and J by 8 bases, with 20 bases between the two germline ends. The CDR3 protein is CASSWRGSRNDEQFF. CDR3 bases: TGTGCCAGCAGCTGGAGGGGCTCACGGAACGATGAGCAGTTCTTC.

The chain is built from TRBV6-5 and TRBJ2-5; 7 nucleotides agree with TRBD2. Germline V gene data show CDR1 as MNHEY and CDR2 as SVGAGI. V gave up 6 bases and J gave up 4 bases; unmatched junction bases: 5. This CDR3 contains 13 residues. CDR3 in amino acids: CASRRPGGETQYF. For the CDR3, the DNA is TGTGCCAGCAGGAGGCCGGGGGGAGAGACCCAGTACTTC.

This chain connects TRBV15 to TRBJ2-1; D perhaps matches TRBD2 (5 bases). The CDR3 spans 14 residues. Trimming took 8 bases from V and 7 from J, leaving 18 bases between them. Germline CDR1 is LNHNV and CDR2 is YYDKDF (reference sequence). The CDR3 region has the DNA TGTGCCACCTCCCCGGGGAGCTGGGTTAATGAGCAGTTCTTC. It encodes CATSPGSWVNEQFF.

This chain uses TRBV3-1 (or the pseudogene TRBV3-2) with TRBJ2-7; D possibly corresponds to TRBD2 (7 bases). V was shortened by 4 bases and J by 5 bases, with 12 bases between the two germline ends. CDR1 and CDR2 from the germline V gene are LGHDT and YNNKEL (reference sequence). This CDR3 is 13 amino acids long. This CDR3 is CASSPRGAHEQYF. The CDR3 coding sequence is TGTGCCAGCAGCCCCCGGGGGGCCCACGAGCAGTACTTC.

The sample holds one count of this clone. This sample includes further DNA sequences coding for the same CDR3. This rearrangement joins TRBV27 to TRBJ1-5; maybe TRBD1 (5 bases). V lost 4 bases and J 0 bases, leaving 7 bases between the germline ends. The CDR3 is 14 residues long. Germline CDR1 reads MNHEY; CDR2 reads SMNVEV (reference sequence). The CDR3 DNA sequence: TGTGCCAGCAGTTGGGGGGGTAGCAATCAGCCCCAGCATTTT. This encodes CASSWGGSNQPQHF.

The rearrangement joins TRBV25-1 to TRBJ1-5, with 7 positions matching TRBD1. Looked up from germline, CDR1 is MGHDK and CDR2 is SYGVNS. The ends lost 5 bases at V and 0 bases at J; junction bases unmatched: 7. CDR3 size: 16 residues. The CDR3 spells CASSSDRAGSNQPQHF. In DNA, the CDR3 is TGTGCCAGCAGTTCTGACAGGGCCGGTAGCAATCAGCCCCAGCATTTT. The complete variable domain, with remaining parts taken from reference TRBV25-1 and TRBJ1-5, reads EADIYQTPRYLVIGTGKKITLECSQTMGHDKMYWYQQDPGMELHLIHYSYGVNSTEKGDLSSESTVSRIRTEHFPLTLESARPSHTSQYLCASSSDRAGSNQPQHFGDGTRLSIL.

The chain couples TRBV7-2 to TRBJ2-5; D gene unclear. The germline gives CDR1 SGHTA, CDR2 FQGNSA. This CDR3 is built from 12 residues. V lost 3 bases and J 8 bases, leaving 10 bases between the germline ends. DNA of the CDR3: TGTGCCAGCAGCTTGAAAGGGAACACCCAGTACTTC. It yields the protein CASSLKGNTQYF. Together with reference TRBV7-2 and TRBJ2-5, the CDR3 gives the full variable domain: GAGVSQSPSNKVTEKGKDVELRCDPISGHTALYWYRQSLGQGLEFLIYFQGNSAPDKSGLPSDRFSAERTGGSVSTLTIQRTQQEDSAVYLCASSLKGNTQYFGPGTRLLVL.

This clone showed up just once. This chain uses TRBV6-2 or TRBV6-3 with TRBJ2-1, with D hard to call. V shed 5 bases and J shed 9 bases, with 8 bases lying between them. The CDR3 has 11 amino acids. CDR1 and CDR2 from the germline V gene are MNHEY and SVGEGT. As DNA, the CDR3 is TGTGCCAGCAGTCCCGGCGGTGAGCAGTTCTTC. Amino acids: CASSPGGEQFF.

This sequence joins TRBV28 and TRBJ2-3, with TRBD2 matching 11 bases. The germline CDR1 and CDR2 sequences are MDHEN and SYDVKM. This CDR3 region has 16 residues. V was clipped by 4 bases and J by 3 bases; unmatched bases: 6. For the CDR3, the DNA is TGTGCCAGCAGTTCTCACACTAGCGGGAGAACAGATACGCAGTATTTT. Protein sequence: CASSSHTSGRTDTQYF.

The genes are TRBV25-1 and TRBJ2-7; D gene uncertain. V was cut by 1 base and J by 2 bases, with 12 bases left in between. This CDR3 spans 15 amino acids. Germline CDR1 is MGHDK and CDR2 is SYGVNS. The CDR3 DNA reads as TGTGCCAGCAGTGAATTTGCCCGGAATCCCTACGAGCAGTACTTC. Amino acid sequence: CASSEFARNPYEQYF.

On this clone itself: The DNA is omitted, as the CDR3 cannot be located on it reliably, and the CDR3 follows TCRdb's listing. The V gene is TRBV5-5, the J gene TRBJ1-6. Inclusive of both ends, the CDR3 amounts to 15 amino acids. Germline CDR1 SGHKS, CDR2 YYEKEE (reference sequence). The CDR3 protein is CASSTSFSYNSPLHF.

The chain joins TRBV27 to TRBJ2-4; D remains unclear. Germline V gives CDR1 MNHEY, CDR2 SMNVEV (reference sequence). The V end lost 5 bases, the J end lost 0 bases, and 8 bases lay between the germline ends. This CDR3 has 14 amino acids. CDR3 DNA sequence: TGTGCCAGCAGTAGATCGGGAGCCAAAAACATTCAGTACTTC. Translating gives CASSRSGAKNIQYF.

The chain couples TRBV3-1 (or the pseudogene TRBV3-2) to TRBJ2-5; TRBD2 is a possible D gene (6 bases). V was trimmed by 4 bases and J by 4 bases, leaving 13 bases between them. CDR1 is LGHDT, CDR2 YNNKEL, per germline (reference sequence). The CDR3 runs 14 residues. The CDR3 here is CASSPREPPETQYF. CDR3 nucleotide sequence: TGTGCCAGCAGCCCCCGGGAGCCCCCAGAGACCCAGTACTTC.

V and J are TRBV15 and TRBJ2-1, with D possibly being TRBD1 (5 bases). The ends were cut back, 4 bases at V and 6 bases at J, with 13 bases in the middle. The V gene's germline CDR1 is LNHNV and CDR2 YYDKDF (reference sequence). This CDR3 contains 14 residues. The CDR3 DNA follows: TGTGCCACCAGCAAAGGGGCAAGGGGCAATGAGCAGTTCTTC. This gives the protein CATSKGARGNEQFF.

This chain joins TRBV9 and TRBJ1-2; maybe TRBD1 (5 bases). The CDR3 runs to 14 residues. Trimming stripped 3 bases from V and 0 bases from J, with 9 bases between. Germline CDR1 and CDR2: SGDLS and YYNGEE. This chain's CDR3 is CASSGRGANYGYTF. Here the CDR3 DNA reads TGTGCCAGCAGCGGTAGAGGGGCTAACTATGGCTACACCTTC. The variable domain in full, completed from reference TRBV9 and TRBJ1-2, reads DSGVTQTPKHLITATGQRVTLRCSPRSGDLSVYWYQQSLDQGLQFLIQYYNGEERAKGNILERFSAQQFPDLHSELNLSSLELGDSALYFCASSGRGANYGYTFGSGTRLTVV.

The chain couples TRBV28 to TRBJ1-3; D may be TRBD1 (6 bases). CDR1 and CDR2 (germline): MDHEN, SYDVKM. Trimming removed 3 bases at V and 7 bases at J, with 10 bases between. This CDR3 is 13 amino acids long. The CDR3 region is CASSFGDKNTIYF. The CDR3 nucleotides are TGTGCCAGCAGTTTTGGGGACAAGAACACCATATATTTT.